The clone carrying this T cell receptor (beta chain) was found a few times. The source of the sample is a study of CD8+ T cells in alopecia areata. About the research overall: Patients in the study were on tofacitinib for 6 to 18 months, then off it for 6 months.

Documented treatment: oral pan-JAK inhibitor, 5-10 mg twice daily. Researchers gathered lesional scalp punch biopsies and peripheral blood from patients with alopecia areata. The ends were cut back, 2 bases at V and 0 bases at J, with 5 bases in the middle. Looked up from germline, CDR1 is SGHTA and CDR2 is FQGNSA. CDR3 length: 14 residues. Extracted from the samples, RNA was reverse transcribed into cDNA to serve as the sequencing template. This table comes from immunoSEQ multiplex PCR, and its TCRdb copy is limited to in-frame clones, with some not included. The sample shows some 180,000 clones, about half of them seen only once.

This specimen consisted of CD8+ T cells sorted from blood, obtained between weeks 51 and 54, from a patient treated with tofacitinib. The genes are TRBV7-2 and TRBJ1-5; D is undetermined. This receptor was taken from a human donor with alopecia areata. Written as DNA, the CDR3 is TGTGCCAGCAGCTTACAGTATAGCAATCAGCCCCAGCATTTT. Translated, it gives CASSLQYSNQPQHF. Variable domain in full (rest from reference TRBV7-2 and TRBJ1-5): GAGVSQSPSNKVTEKGKDVELRCDPISGHTALYWYRQSLGQGLEFLIYFQGNSAPDKSGLPSDRFSAERTGGSVSTLTIQRTQQEDSAVYLCASSLQYSNQPQHFGDGTRLSIL.